These T cell receptor beta chains were read from a single sample in a study of blood T cell repertoires in COVID-19. Generated by immunoSEQ multiplex PCR, the TCRdb table keeps only in-frame clones and is missing some. The table shows 200,000 to 250,000 clones, with roughly four fifths occurring only once. Sequenced sample: peripheral blood. The receptors stem from a woman older than 75 with COVID-19, enrolled during active disease. Both conserved end residues are part of each CDR3. Fields, in order: D gene, V gene, J gene, clone size, CDR3 protein, CDR3 DNA. The D gene is left open where the match is weak. Expanded clones are given a class, and other clones once, few, many or no size at all.

TRBD1	TRBV19	TRBJ1-4	-	CASGQGARAHEKLFF	TGTGCCAGTGGGCAGGGGGCCCGGGCCCACGAAAAACTGTTTTTT
TRBD1	TRBV10-1	TRBJ1-6	-	CASSRDSNSPLHF	TGCGCCAGCAGCCGGGACAGTAATTCACCCCTCCACTTT
-	TRBV2	TRBJ2-5	few	CASSADQYQETQYF	TGTGCCAGCAGTGCCGATCAGTACCAAGAGACCCAGTACTTC
-	TRBV7-3	TRBJ1-1	-	CASSLSGTSEAFF	TGTGCCAGCAGCTTGTCCGGGACATCTGAAGCTTTCTTT
TRBD1	TRBV7-6	TRBJ2-5	once	CASSFQAQTGGETQYF	TGTGCCAGCAGCTTCCAAGCCCAGACAGGGGGAGAGACCCAGTACTTC
TRBD1	TRBV6-5	TRBJ1-2	few	CASSQGVGGGYTF	TGTGCCAGCAGCCAGGGGGTGGGCGGAGGCTACACCTTC
-	TRBV18	TRBJ2-3	-	CASSPLASITDTQYF	TGTGCCAGCTCACCGTTGGCTAGCATCACAGATACGCAGTATTTT
-	TRBV28	TRBJ2-7	once	CASMGGGASYEQYF	TGTGCCAGCATGGGCGGGGGCGCCTCCTACGAGCAGTACTTC
TRBD1	TRBV5-6	TRBJ2-7	-	CASRSGTGLKQYF	TGTGCCAGCAGATCCGGGACAGGGCTTAAGCAGTACTTC
TRBD2	TRBV7-2	TRBJ2-3	-	CASSLGAGGSTDTQYF	TGTGCCAGCAGCTTAGGGGCGGGGGGTTCCACAGATACGCAGTATTTT
-	TRBV2	TRBJ1-5	few	CASSAQGNSNQPQHF	TGTGCCAGCAGTGCTCAGGGGAATAGCAATCAGCCCCAGCATTTT
-	TRBV6-5	TRBJ2-7	-	CASSSTVPYEQYF	TGTGCCAGCAGTTCCACAGTACCCTACGAGCAGTACTTC
-	TRBV19	TRBJ1-1	few	CASSIGREAEAFF	TGTGCCAGTAGTATAGGCAGGGAAGCTGAAGCTTTCTTT
-	TRBV29-1	TRBJ2-1	-	CSVLDSGNEQFF	TGCAGCGTTTTGGACAGTGGCAATGAGCAGTTCTTC
-	TRBV20-1	TRBJ2-2	once	CSASISGLNTGELFF	TGCAGTGCTAGTATCAGCGGATTGAACACCGGGGAGCTGTTTTTT
-	TRBV5-1	TRBJ1-2	-	CASRPATGINYGYTF	TGCGCCAGCAGACCTGCTACAGGGATTAACTATGGCTACACCTTC
TRBD2	TRBV6-5	TRBJ2-2	-	CASTPPGLVAGELFF	TGTGCCAGCACGCCTCCGGGACTAGTCGCCGGGGAGCTGTTTTTT
TRBD2	TRBV28	TRBJ2-3	-	CASSSIAGSTDTQYF	TGTGCCAGCAGTTCGATAGCGGGGAGCACAGATACGCAGTATTTT
-	TRBV2	TRBJ2-5	-	CATTGLGVTQYF	TGTGCCACCACAGGCCTGGGTGTGACCCAGTACTTC
-	TRBV27	TRBJ1-6	-	CASSPEPLTAYNSPLHF	TGTGCCAGCAGTCCCGAGCCCTTAACAGCCTATAATTCACCCCTCCACTTT
-	TRBV7-8	TRBJ1-3	-	CASSFQGNTIYF	TGTGCCAGCAGCTTTCAAGGAAACACCATATATTTT
-	TRBV5-1	TRBJ1-3	once	CASSLAGQSSGNTIYF	TGCGCCAGCAGCTTGGCCGGACAGAGCTCTGGAAACACCATATATTTT
TRBD1	TRBV6-5	TRBJ1-4	-	CASIGTGVNEKLFF	TGTGCCAGCATCGGGACAGGGGTTAATGAAAAACTGTTTTTT